This is a list of T cell receptor beta chains from one sample in a study of cytomegalovirus exposure and HLA in healthy donors. TCRdb's table, derived via immunoSEQ multiplex PCR, lists solely in-frame clones and lacks some. The sample yields under 150,000 clones, about 83% seen once. Specimen: PBMCs. The origin of the receptors is a woman aged 30 to 39 in good health and CMV-seronegative. CDR3s include the opening cysteine and the closing phenylalanine or tryptophan. D genes are given only for firm matches. Only part of the rows carry a size: once, few, many, or a class if the clone is expanded.

j_gene,abundance,d_gene,v_gene,CDR3nt,CDR3aa
TRBJ2-1,.,.,TRBV7-3,TGTGCCAGCAGCTTAGGGCCAGCCCTAAACCATGAGCAGTTCTTC,CASSLGPALNHEQFF
TRBJ2-3,once,TRBD2,TRBV9,TGTGCCAGCACCTACGACTCAGGACTAGCGGGGTACGGCGGAGATACGCAGTATTTT,CASTYDSGLAGYGGDTQYF
TRBJ2-7,.,.,TRBV18,TGTGCCAGCTCACCCGGTTCGGAGAGAAACTACGAGCAGTACTTC,CASSPGSERNYEQYF
TRBJ2-7,.,TRBD1,TRBV7-9,TGTGCCAGCAGCCCCAGGACAGGGCGTATTTGGGAGCAGTACTTC,CASSPRTGRIWEQYF
TRBJ2-3,.,TRBD2,TRBV7-2,TGTGCCAGCAGCCAGACTAGCGGGAGTGATAGCACAGATACGCAGTATTTT,CASSQTSGSDSTDTQYF
TRBJ2-3,few,.,TRBV7-3,TGTGCCAGCAGTTACGGACAACTTTACACAGATACGCAGTATTTT,CASSYGQLYTDTQYF
TRBJ2-7,.,TRBD2,TRBV7-3,TGTGCCAGCAGCTCAGCGGGAGTTCGAGAGCAGTACTTC,CASSSAGVREQYF
TRBJ2-7,.,TRBD1,TRBV6-6,TGTGCCAGCAGTTACTCGACAGGGGGCTACGAGCAGTACTTC,CASSYSTGGYEQYF
TRBJ2-3,.,TRBD2,TRBV29-1,TGCAGCGGGAGCGGGGGGAGCACAGATACGCAGTATTTT,CSGSGGSTDTQYF
TRBJ2-3,.,.,TRBV7-3,TGTGCCAGCAGCTCCCTTCTCTCTAGTACGCAGTATTTT,CASSSLLSSTQYF
TRBJ2-1,once,TRBD2,TRBV6-1,TGTGCCAGCAGTGAAGGACTAGCGGAGAACTACAATGAGCAGTTCTTC,CASSEGLAENYNEQFF
TRBJ2-1,.,TRBD2,TRBV6-1,TGTGCCAGCCATACCGGCGCTAGCGGCTACAATGAGCAGTTCTTC,CASHTGASGYNEQFF
TRBJ1-1,.,TRBD1,TRBV18,TGTGCCAGCTCGCCACAAACCGGGACAGGGGGACCTGAAGCTTTCTTT,CASSPQTGTGGPEAFF
TRBJ2-2,.,TRBD1,TRBV7-3,TGTGCCAGCAGCCCTCGACAGGGTGGGCTGTTTTTT,CASSPRQGGLFF
TRBJ2-7,.,TRBD1,TRBV5-4,TGTGCCAGCAGCCCCGGACAGGGGATTAACGAGCAGTACTTC,CASSPGQGINEQYF
TRBJ2-2,.,TRBD2,TRBV19,TGTGCCAGTAGTATCGGGGGGGCTACCGGGGAGCTGTTTTTT,CASSIGGATGELFF
TRBJ2-1,.,.,TRBV14,TGTGCCAGCAGCCTGGGACTTATAAATGAGCAGTTCTTC,CASSLGLINEQFF
TRBJ1-1,.,TRBD1,TRBV5-4,TGTGCCAGCAGCTGGGATTTGACAGGGGGATTGGGAAACACTGAAGCTTTCTTT,CASSWDLTGGLGNTEAFF
TRBJ2-5,.,.,TRBV7-9,TGTGCCAGCAGCTTAACTCCACAGGGATGGGAGACCCAGTACTTC,CASSLTPQGWETQYF
TRBJ1-5,.,.,TRBV15,TGTGCCACCAGCAGAGATAGACAGTCGGGTCAGCCCCAGCATTTT,CATSRDRQSGQPQHF
TRBJ2-1,.,TRBD1,TRBV4-2,TGTGCCAGCAGCCCCCCGACAGGGGTCAATGAGCAGTTCTTC,CASSPPTGVNEQFF
TRBJ2-7,.,.,TRBV28,TGTGCCAGCAGTTCCCAGGGACATCTCCGGGAGTACTTC,CASSSQGHLREYF
TRBJ2-7,.,TRBD1,TRBV5-8,TGTGCCAGCAGCCCTGGGACAGGCAGCTCCTACGAGCAGTACTTC,CASSPGTGSSYEQYF
TRBJ1-1,.,.,TRBV10-3,TGTGCTGGAACGGCAGGCTGGAACACTGAAGCTTTCTTT,CAGTAGWNTEAFF
TRBJ2-2,few,.,TRBV5-6,TGTGCCAGCAGCTCTGGACGGGAGTCGGTCGCCGGGGAGCTGTTTTTT,CASSSGRESVAGELFF
TRBJ2-1,once,.,TRBV7-2,TGTGCCAGCAGCTTAAGGCTTCTAGCGTCTTTTGACAATGAGCAGTTCTTC,CASSLRLLASFDNEQFF
TRBJ2-6,once,.,TRBV28,TGTGCCAGCAGGAGGTCCGGGGCCAACGTCCTGACTTTC,CASRRSGANVLTF
TRBJ2-1,.,.,TRBV7-9,TGTTCCAGCAGCCTGGCAGGAACTGAGCAGTTCTTC,CSSSLAGTEQFF
TRBJ2-5,.,TRBD2,TRBV5-6,TGTGCCAGCAGCTTTTTTTCGACTAGCGGGGTCGGAGAGACCCAGTACTTC,CASSFFSTSGVGETQYF
TRBJ2-1,.,.,TRBV7-6,TGTGCCAGCAGCTTAAGTCCCAGCGAGGTTCAGTTCTTC,CASSLSPSEVQFF
TRBJ1-2,.,.,TRBV28,TGTGCCAGCAGTACAGGGTCGGGTGGCTACACCTTC,CASSTGSGGYTF
TRBJ1-5,.,TRBD1,TRBV10-2,TGCGCCAGCAGTTCCGGGACAGGGGGCCAGCCCCAGCATTTT,CASSSGTGGQPQHF
TRBJ1-2,.,.,TRBV28,TGTGCCAGCAGTTTGGGGGCGCAGGGGTATGGCTACACCTTC,CASSLGAQGYGYTF
TRBJ1-1,.,TRBD1,TRBV28,TGTGCCAGCAGTTCACCGCGGACAGGTTCGACTGAAGCTTTCTTT,CASSSPRTGSTEAFF
TRBJ2-7,.,TRBD2,TRBV28,TGTGCCAGCAGTCCGGGACTAGCGGGAAGCTTCAGCTCCTACGAGCAGTGCTTC,CASSPGLAGSFSSYEQCF
TRBJ2-1,.,TRBD2,TRBV5-1,TGCGCCAGCAGCACGAGCGGGACTTTCTCCTACAATGAGCAGTTCTTC,CASSTSGTFSYNEQFF
TRBJ2-7,.,TRBD2,TRBV13,TGTGCCAGCAGGAAACTAGCGGGAGGTATAGGAGACGAGCAGTACTTC,CASRKLAGGIGDEQYF
TRBJ2-2,.,TRBD2,TRBV5-5,TGTGCCAGCAGCTTGGGACTAGCGTTGAACACCGGGGAGCTGTTTTTT,CASSLGLALNTGELFF
TRBJ2-1,.,TRBD2,TRBV2,TGTGCCAGCAGTGAACTTATGGGGACTAGCAACAATGAGCAGTTCTTC,CASSELMGTSNNEQFF
TRBJ1-2,.,.,TRBV5-1,TGCGCCAGCAGCTTGGTGCCGGGACAACTGAATGGCTACACCTTC,CASSLVPGQLNGYTF
TRBJ2-1,.,.,TRBV20-1,TGCAGTGCTAGATTACTTAATGAGCAGTTCTTC,CSARLLNEQFF
TRBJ2-7,.,TRBD2,TRBV11-2,TGTGCCAGCAGCTACGTCCCACTAGCGGGAGTCTACGAGCAGTACTTC,CASSYVPLAGVYEQYF
TRBJ2-7,.,TRBD2,TRBV29-1,TGCAGCGTTGAAGGACGCGAGCTAGCGGGAGGGTCAGCCTACGAGCAGTACTTC,CSVEGRELAGGSAYEQYF
TRBJ1-1,.,.,TRBV5-1,TGCGCCAGCAAAAAGGGGTGGGGCACTGAAGCTTTCTTT,CASKKGWGTEAFF
TRBJ2-3,.,TRBD2,TRBV9,TGTGCCAGCAGCGGATACTCTAGCGGGAGTACAGATACGCAGTATTTT,CASSGYSSGSTDTQYF
TRBJ2-3,.,.,TRBV30,TGTGCCTGGAGTGTACTGATAAGAGATACGCAGTATTTT,CAWSVLIRDTQYF
TRBJ1-1,.,TRBD1,TRBV18,TGTGCCAGCTCAATCCGACAGGGAGGTCACACTGAAGCTTTCTTT,CASSIRQGGHTEAFF
TRBJ2-1,.,.,TRBV11-2,TGTGCCAGCAGCGGGGCGGGATACAATGAGCAGTTCTTC,CASSGAGYNEQFF
TRBJ2-1,.,TRBD2,TRBV5-1,TGCGCCAGCAGCTTGGACACCGGGACTAGCGGGATGTATGAGCAGTTCTTC,CASSLDTGTSGMYEQFF
TRBJ1-5,.,.,TRBV6-1,TGTGCCAGCAGTGAAGCGGGGAGTTATAGCAATCAGCCCCAGCATTTT,CASSEAGSYSNQPQHF
TRBJ1-1,.,.,TRBV9,TGTGCCAGCAGCGTAGTGCAGGGAAGGGCCACTGAAGCTTTCTTT,CASSVVQGRATEAFF
TRBJ2-3,.,TRBD2,TRBV4-3,TGCGCCAGCAGCCAGCAACTAGCGGAAAGCACAGATACGCAGTATTTT,CASSQQLAESTDTQYF
TRBJ1-2,few,.,TRBV7-2,TGTGCCAGCAGCACTACCAGGTGGCAGGGGCGAGGCTACACCTTC,CASSTTRWQGRGYTF
TRBJ2-7,.,TRBD2,TRBV4-2,TGTGCCAGCAGCCAAGATACTAGCGGAGGGGCCGAGCAGTACTTC,CASSQDTSGGAEQYF